This entry describes one T cell receptor (beta chain). Source study methods: Nucleated cell number was recorded as an estimate derived from reference gene primer amplification. Profiling relied on immunoSEQ multiplex PCR, and the TCRdb table lists in-frame clones only, not all of them. That table furnishes V, J and clone size, whereas the DNA furnished D and trimming. Here the sample spans approximately 670,000 clones, 90% being singletons. Looked up from germline, CDR1 is SGHAT and CDR2 is FQNNGV. Trimming cost V 3 bases and J 8 bases, with 16 bases left between them. The CDR3 totals 14 residues. This entry belongs to a study of blood T cell repertoires in COVID-19. Study details: T cells, B-cell-depleted T cells, or PBMCs supplied cDNA or gDNA.

This clonotype was sampled from a woman under 30 with acute or convalescent COVID-19. The genes are TRBV11-2 and TRBJ1-2; D is unclear. Sequences were obtained from peripheral blood. The CDR3 region is CASSLGFGEEGYTF. For the CDR3, the DNA is TGTGCCAGCAGCTTGGGGTTCGGGGAGGAAGGCTACACCTTC.